This TCR beta chain emerged from a study of cytomegalovirus exposure and HLA in healthy donors. Whole-study findings and limits: Three chains linked to CMV were shown in vitro to be specific for CMV antigens. Reportedly, HLA-A and HLA-B alleles of most subjects were accurately predicted from TCR beta. Later work associated 17,000 or so TCR beta sequences with HLA alleles at 0.05 false discovery rate.

On this clone: The target antigen is unknown.

The CDR3 consists of 15 residues. With 3 bases removed from V and 6 bases from J, the gap between germline ends came to 15 bases. Germline CDR1 and CDR2: MDHEN and SYDVKM. Primers included in the PCR were 60 Vbeta and 13 Jbeta primers. Assay: immunoSEQ multiplex PCR; the TCRdb copy retains only in-frame clones and omits some. There are about 130,000 clones in the sample; more than 80% occur only once, and 1% lies in the top ten. The source material was PBMCs. The genes are TRBV28 and TRBJ2-1; D is possibly TRBD2 (6 bases). This receptor was obtained from a man between 35 and 55 years old in good health and CMV-seronegative. The CDR3 spells CASSFPVGTSNEQFF. The DNA of the CDR3 is TGTGCCAGCAGTTTCCCGGTCGGGACTTCCAATGAGCAGTTCTTC.